The 13 T cell receptor beta chains below all came from one sample that was sequenced in a study of regulatory T cells. Primers: 52 TRBV forward and 13 TRBJ reverse. Clones were sequenced by immunoSEQ multiplex PCR, and TCRdb holds only the in-frame ones, with some missing. The sample shows roughly 15,000 clones, 75% to 85% of them seen only once. Findings and limits, study-wide: In CD3G-deficient patients, conventional CD4+ T cells were enriched for hydrophobic CDR3 residues at positions 6 and 7.

These receptors' targets are unknown. The specimen sequenced was conventional CD4+ T cells sorted from blood. The receptors here all came from a person aged 25 to 39 with CD3G deficiency.

This chain links TRBV10-2 with TRBJ2-7, with D possibly matching TRBD1 (7 bases). CDR3 length: 15 residues. Trimming took 0 bases from V and 1 from J, leaving 10 bases between them. Germline V gives CDR1 WSHSY, CDR2 SAAADI. In DNA form, the CDR3 reads TGCGCCAGCAGTGAGTCGGGGGGACAGTCCTACGAGCAGTACTTC. The encoded protein is CASSESGGQSYEQYF.

The chain recombines TRBV5-1 with TRBJ2-4; D not resolved. Germline loops: CDR1 SGHRS, CDR2 YFSETQ. The CDR3 runs 15 residues. Trimming left V 0 bases short and J 0 bases short, with 7 bases between. This CDR3 reads CASSLDGSAKNIQYF. In nucleotides, the CDR3 is TGCGCCAGCAGCTTGGATGGGTCAGCCAAAAACATTCAGTACTTC. Looking up the rest from reference TRBV5-1 and TRBJ2-4 gives the full variable domain: KAGVTQTPRYLIKTRGQQVTLSCSPISGHRSVSWYQQTPGQGLQFLFEYFSETQRNKGNFPGRFSGRQFSNSRSEMNVSTLELGDSALYLCASSLDGSAKNIQYFGAGTRLSVL.

This clone was picked up one time. The V call is TRBV6-6, the J call TRBJ1-4; D call uncertain. V lost 6 bases, J lost 3 bases, and 11 bases lay in between. From germline, CDR1 is MNHNY and CDR2 SVGAGI (reference sequence). This CDR3 is 14 amino acids long. This CDR3 reads CASRGTEANEKLFF. As DNA, the CDR3 is TGTGCCAGCAGGGGAACAGAAGCTAATGAAAAACTGTTTTTT.

The chain's CDR3 is CASRAGNYEQYF. The CDR3 DNA sequence: TGCGCCAGCAGAGCGGGAAACTACGAGCAGTACTTC. The chain has TRBV10-2 and TRBJ2-7; 7 nucleotides line up with TRBD2. This CDR3 is built from 12 residues. Trimming cost V 6 bases and J 3 bases; bases outside gene matches: 2. Per the germline V gene, CDR1 is WSHSY and CDR2 is SAAADI.

The rearrangement joins TRBV6-5 to TRBJ1-1; D gene unclear. This CDR3 spans 14 amino acids. Germline V gene lookup returns CDR1 MNHEY and CDR2 SVGAGI. V lost 6 bases and J lost 1, with 12 bases in between. This CDR3 is CASSPGRANTEAFF. In DNA, the CDR3 is TGTGCCAGCAGCCCCGGAAGGGCGAACACTGAAGCTTTCTTT.

The chain links TRBV28 to TRBJ1-1; perhaps TRBD1 as D (6 bases). The CDR3 runs 13 residues. Germline V gene sequence: CDR1 MDHEN, CDR2 SYDVKM. V was trimmed by 9 bases and J by 0 bases, leaving 11 bases between them. DNA of the CDR3: TGTGCCAGTACAGGGTCCCTGAACACTGAAGCTTTCTTT. Translation gives CASTGSLNTEAFF. Together with reference TRBV28 and TRBJ1-1, the CDR3 gives the full variable domain: DVKVTQSSRYLVKRTGEKVFLECVQDMDHENMFWYRQDPGLGLRLIYFSYDVKMKEKGDIPEGYSVSREKKERFSLILESASTNQTSMYLCASTGSLNTEAFFGQGTRLTVV.

CDR3 in DNA: TGTGCCAGCAGCTTAGGACAGGGGCTCGAAAAACTGTTTTTT. It specifies CASSLGQGLEKLFF. V usage is TRBV7-9 and J usage is TRBJ1-4, with 8 nucleotides matching TRBD1. CDR1 SEHNR and CDR2 FQNEAQ come from the germline V gene (reference sequence). This CDR3 has 14 residues. The V segment lost 1 base and the J segment 8 bases; nucleotides outside the gene matches: 3.

The chain is built from TRBV28 and TRBJ2-5; D not certain. The DNA end is a closer match to TRBJ2-7, so the J assignment may be wrong. Looked up from germline, CDR1 is MDHEN and CDR2 is SYDVKM. The CDR3 is made up of 15 amino acids. Here the CDR3 reads CASSKRRAWGYEQYF. CDR3 DNA sequence: TGTGCCAGCAGTAAACGCCGGGCCTGGGGATACGAGCAGTACTTC.

V gene TRBV6-6 combines with J gene TRBJ2-4, with 7 bases identical to TRBD1. Germline values: CDR1 MNHNY, CDR2 SVGAGI (reference sequence). CDR3 length equals 13 residues. Germline trimming cut 8 bases from V and 5 bases from J; bases unmatched to any gene: 6. CDR3 coding DNA: TGTGCCAGCGCACAGGGGCCCCAAAACATTCAGTACTTC. Translation: CASAQGPQNIQYF.

The rearrangement joins TRBV7-8 to TRBJ2-7; TRBD2 matches 15 bases. CDR3 length: 15 residues. The junction had 3 bases not matched to a gene; V was cut back by 3 bases and J by 6 bases. CDR1 is SGHVS and CDR2 is FQNEAQ in the germline V gene. Written as DNA, the CDR3 is TGTGCCAGCAGCTTGGGACTAGCGGGAGGCTTCGAGCAGTACTTC. Translating gives CASSLGLAGGFEQYF.

The rearrangement links TRBV6-1 to TRBJ2-7; D might be TRBD1 (6 bases). In germline, CDR1 is MNHNS, CDR2 SASEGT. The CDR3 is 13 amino acids. V dropped 0 bases and J dropped 13 bases, with 16 bases sitting between them. In DNA form, the CDR3 reads TGTGCCAGCAGTGAAGCGAACAGGGCTGCGCTATACTTC. This translates into CASSEANRAALYF.

This clone was recorded once. V and J are TRBV6-1 and TRBJ2-2, with D perhaps assigned TRBD1 or TRBD2 (5 bases each). Between the trimmed V and J ends, which lost 4 bases and 7 bases, there was a span of 16 bases. Per germline, CDR1 MNHNS and CDR2 SASEGT. The CDR3 consists of 15 residues. CDR3 region: CASSGRGPSGGELFF. CDR3 sequence (DNA): TGTGCCAGCAGTGGCCGGGGCCCTTCGGGCGGGGAGCTGTTTTTT.

This chain joins TRBV7-8 and TRBJ2-7; TRBD1 matches 7 bases. The CDR3 length is 14 residues. CDR1 is SGHVS and CDR2 is FQNEAQ in the germline V gene. V lost 1 base, J lost 3 bases, and 3 bases stayed unmatched. Here the CDR3 DNA reads TGTGCCAGCAGCTTAGGGAGACAGGGCTACGAGCAGTACTTC. This codes for CASSLGRQGYEQYF. The full variable domain, with the rest looked up from reference TRBV7-8 and TRBJ2-7, is GAGVSQSPRYKVAKRGQDVALRCDPISGHVSLFWYQQALGQGPEFLTYFQNEAQLDKSGLPSDRFFAERPEGSVSTLKIQRTQQEDSAVYLCASSLGRQGYEQYFGPGTRLTVT.